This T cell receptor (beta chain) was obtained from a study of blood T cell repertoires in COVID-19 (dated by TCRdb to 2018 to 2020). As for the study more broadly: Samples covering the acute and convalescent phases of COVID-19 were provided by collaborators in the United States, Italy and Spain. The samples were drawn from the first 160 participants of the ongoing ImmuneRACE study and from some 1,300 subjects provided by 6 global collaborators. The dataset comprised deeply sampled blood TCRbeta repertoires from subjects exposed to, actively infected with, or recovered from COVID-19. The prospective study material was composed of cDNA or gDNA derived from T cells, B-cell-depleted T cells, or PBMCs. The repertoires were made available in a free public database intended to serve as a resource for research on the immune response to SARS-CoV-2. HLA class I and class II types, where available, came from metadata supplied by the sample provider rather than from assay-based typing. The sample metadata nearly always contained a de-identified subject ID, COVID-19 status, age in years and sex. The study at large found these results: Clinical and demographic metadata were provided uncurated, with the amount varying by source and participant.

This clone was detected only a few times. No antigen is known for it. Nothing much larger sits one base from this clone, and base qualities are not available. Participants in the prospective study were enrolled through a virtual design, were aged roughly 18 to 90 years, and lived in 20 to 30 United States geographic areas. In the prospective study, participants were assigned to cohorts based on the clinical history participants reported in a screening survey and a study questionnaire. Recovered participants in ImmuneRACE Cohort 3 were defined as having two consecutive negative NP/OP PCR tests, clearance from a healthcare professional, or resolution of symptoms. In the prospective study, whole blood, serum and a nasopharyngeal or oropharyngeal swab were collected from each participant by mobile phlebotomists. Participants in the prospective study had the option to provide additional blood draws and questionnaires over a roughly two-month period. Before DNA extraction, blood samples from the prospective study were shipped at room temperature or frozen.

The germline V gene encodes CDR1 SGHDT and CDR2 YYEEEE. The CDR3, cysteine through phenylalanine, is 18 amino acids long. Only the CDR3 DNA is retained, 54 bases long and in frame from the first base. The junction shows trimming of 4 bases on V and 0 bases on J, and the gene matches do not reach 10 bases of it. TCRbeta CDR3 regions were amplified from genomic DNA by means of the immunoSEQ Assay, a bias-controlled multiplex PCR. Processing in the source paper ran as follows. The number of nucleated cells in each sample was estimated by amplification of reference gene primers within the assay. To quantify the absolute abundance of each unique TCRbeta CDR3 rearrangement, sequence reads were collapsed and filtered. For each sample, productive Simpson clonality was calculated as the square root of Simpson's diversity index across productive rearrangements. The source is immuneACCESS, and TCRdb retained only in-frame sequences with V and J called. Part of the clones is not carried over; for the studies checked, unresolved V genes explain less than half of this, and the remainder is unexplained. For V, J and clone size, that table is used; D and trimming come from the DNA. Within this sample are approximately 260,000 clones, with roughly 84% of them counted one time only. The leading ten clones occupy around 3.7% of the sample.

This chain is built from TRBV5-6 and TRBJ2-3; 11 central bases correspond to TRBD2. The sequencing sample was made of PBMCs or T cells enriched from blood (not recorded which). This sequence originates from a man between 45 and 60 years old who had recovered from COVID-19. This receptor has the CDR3 CASSDRLAGGASTDTQYF. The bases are TGTGCCAGCAGCGATCGGCTAGCGGGGGGAGCTAGCACAGATACGCAGTATTTT.